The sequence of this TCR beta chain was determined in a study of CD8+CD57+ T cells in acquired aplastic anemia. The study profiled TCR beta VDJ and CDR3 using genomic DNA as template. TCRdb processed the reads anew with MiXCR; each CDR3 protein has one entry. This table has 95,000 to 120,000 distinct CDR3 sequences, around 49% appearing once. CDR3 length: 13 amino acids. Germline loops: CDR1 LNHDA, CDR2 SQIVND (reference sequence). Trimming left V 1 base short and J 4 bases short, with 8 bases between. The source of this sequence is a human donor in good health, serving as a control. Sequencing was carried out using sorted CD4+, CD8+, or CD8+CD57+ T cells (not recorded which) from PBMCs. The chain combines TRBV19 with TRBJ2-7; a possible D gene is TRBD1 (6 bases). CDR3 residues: CASSIGTDYEQYF. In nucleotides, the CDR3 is TGTGCCAGTAGTATAGGGACAGATTACGAGCAGTACTTC.